Below, 2 T cell receptor beta chains from the same sample are listed, as sequenced in a study of blood T cell repertoires in COVID-19. Data came from immunoSEQ multiplex PCR; TCRdb stores just in-frame clones and leaves some out. This sample has around 110,000 clones, with approximately 84% found just once. The specimen sequenced was peripheral blood. The receptors here all came from a man aged 70 or older with active or convalescent COVID-19.

This chain links TRBV4-3 with TRBJ1-3, with a possible D match to TRBD1 (5 bases). In germline, CDR1 is LGHNA, CDR2 YSLEER. The CDR3 is made up of 16 amino acids. With 3 bases removed from V and 0 bases from J, the gap between germline ends came to 12 bases. CDR3: CASSHLGTTSGNTIYF. As DNA, the CDR3 is TGCGCCAGCAGCCATTTAGGGACTACCTCTGGAAACACCATATATTTT.

This clone occurred a few times. This sequence joins TRBV11-3 and TRBJ2-7; tentative D call: TRBD1 (6 bases). Trimming shortened V by 2 bases and J by 1 base, and 12 bases separated the two germline ends. Germline V gene lookup returns CDR1 SGHNT and CDR2 YENEEA. The CDR3 is made up of 15 amino acids. Here the CDR3 DNA reads TGTGCCAGCAGCTTACGCTGGACAGATTCCTACGAGCAGTACTTC. Residues: CASSLRWTDSYEQYF.